This T cell receptor (beta chain) was captured by sequencing in a study of read filtering for tumor transcriptome and immune sequencing. Study-wide context: Revised staging placed about 8 patients in R-ISS I, 15 to 20 in II, more than five in III. TCR-mapped reads were about 4.05 to 11 million with IR-seq versus roughly 75 to 1,400 with RNA-seq.

This clonotype was detected ten times or more. The CDR3 covers 14 residues. Trimming shortened V by 3 bases and J by 7 bases, and 15 bases separated the two germline ends. Per the germline V gene, CDR1 is MNHEY and CDR2 is SVGEGT. From around 440 ng of RNA, a library with molecular barcoded alpha/delta and beta/gamma adaptors was made. TCRdb itself ran the reads through MiXCR, one entry per CDR3 protein. Altogether around 44,000 distinct CDR3 sequences are present, roughly 13% being singletons, with the ten largest covering approximately 30%. The source is a donor over 35 with multiple myeloma. Sequencing used a population of CD138-negative cells sorted from bone marrow. The chain uses TRBV6-2 or TRBV6-3 and TRBJ2-5; TRBD2 is a possible D gene (6 bases). The chain's CDR3 is CASSYRGGSGTQYF. The CDR3, as DNA: TGTGCCAGCAGTTATAGAGGAGGGTCTGGGACCCAGTACTTC.